Listed here are 10 T cell receptor beta chains from one sample, sequenced in a study of Ad26.COV2.S vaccination and SARS-CoV-2 variants. The treatment was: 19 received Ad26.COV2.S at low or high dose, single or two shots; about 5 received placebo; per-sample allocation not given. Sampling occurred on day 63 after the first vaccine or placebo injection. Libraries were prepared by immunoSEQ multiplex PCR; TCRdb keeps only in-frame clonotypes and omits some of them. The repertoire holds roughly 350,000 clones, with roughly 87% as singletons. The sample in question was peripheral blood, obtained in a trial of Ad26.COV2.S vaccine versus placebo. The receptors were gathered from a person aged 18-65 years who received the Ad26.COV2.S COVID-19 vaccine or a placebo.

This clone showed up just once. The chain has TRBV10-3 and TRBJ1-1, with a weak D call TRBD1 (5 bases). The germline CDR1 and CDR2 sequences are ENHRY and SYGVKD. This CDR3 contains 13 residues. Trimming shortened V by 6 bases and J by 7 bases, and 15 bases separated the two germline ends. This CDR3 is CAIRGEVADEAFF. CDR3 coding DNA: TGTGCCATCAGAGGGGAGGTCGCTGATGAAGCTTTCTTT.

As for this clone: At the DNA level, this CDR3 is encoded by other sequences in the same sample as well. The gene calls are TRBV6-5 and TRBJ1-1; D not certain. V lost 2 bases and J lost 1, with 2 bases in between. Germline loops: CDR1 MNHEY, CDR2 SVGAGI. The CDR3 runs 12 residues. The CDR3 DNA reads as TGTGCCAGCAGTTACCGGAACACTGAAGCTTTCTTT. Translated: CASSYRNTEAFF.

V is TRBV15 and J is TRBJ1-3; no definite D call. V shed 0 bases and J shed 0 bases, with 6 bases lying between them. Germline V CDR1 and CDR2: LNHNV, YYDKDF (reference sequence). CDR3 length equals 15 residues. The DNA of the CDR3 is TGTGCCACCAGCAGAGATTGGGGCTCTGGAAACACCATATATTTT. Protein product: CATSRDWGSGNTIYF.

The chain couples TRBV5-5 to TRBJ1-4; TRBD1 is a possible D gene (5 bases). V lost 1 base and J 8 bases, leaving 9 bases between the germline ends. Germline V CDR1 and CDR2: SGHKS, YYEKEE (reference sequence). The CDR3 length is 13 residues. As DNA, the CDR3 is TGTGCCAGCAGCTTGAGTGCAGGGGAAAAACTGTTTTTT. It codes for CASSLSAGEKLFF.

This chain joins TRBV7-3 and TRBJ2-2, with D perhaps matching TRBD1 or TRBD2 (5 bases each). The CDR3 spans 16 residues. The V end lost 5 bases, the J end lost 1 base, and 14 bases lay between the germline ends. CDR1 and CDR2 (germline): SGHTA, FQGTGA. The CDR3 spells CASSPGAGLNTGELFF. The CDR3 coding sequence is TGTGCCAGCAGCCCCGGGGCAGGGTTGAACACCGGGGAGCTGTTTTTT.

This chain links TRBV12-3 or TRBV12-4 with TRBJ2-1; D not resolved. The CDR3 spans 13 residues. V lost 5 bases, J lost 2 bases, and 7 bases lay in between. This chain's CDR3 is CASSRKAYNEQFF. DNA for the CDR3: TGTGCCAGCAGTCGAAAGGCCTACAATGAGCAGTTCTTC.

J is TRBJ2-7 and V is TRBV5-1; D tentatively fits TRBD1 or TRBD2 (5 bases each). Germline loops: CDR1 SGHRS, CDR2 YFSETQ. The CDR3 sequence is 15 residues long. V was shortened by 0 bases and J by 3 bases, with 13 bases between the two germline ends. The DNA for the CDR3 is TGCGCCAGCAGCTTGGAGGGACCGACGGTCTACGAGCAGTACTTC. This translates into CASSLEGPTVYEQYF.

This clone was counted only a few times. J is TRBJ1-5 and V is TRBV5-8, with no clear D. From germline, CDR1 is SGHTS and CDR2 YDEGEE. The length of the CDR3 is 13 residues. Trimming shortened V by 0 bases and J by 4 bases, and 5 bases separated the two germline ends. CDR3 residues: CASSLAGNQPQHF. CDR3 bases: TGTGCCAGCAGCTTGGCGGGGAATCAGCCCCAGCATTTT.

This chain links TRBV13 with TRBJ2-1, with a weak D call TRBD2 (6 bases). V was shortened by 8 bases and J by 5 bases, with 16 bases between the two germline ends. Germline V lookup: CDR1 PRHDT, CDR2 FYEKMQ (reference sequence). This CDR3 has 14 residues. The CDR3 spells CASGTSRENNEQFF. CDR3 bases: TGTGCCAGCGGAACGAGCCGGGAGAACAATGAGCAGTTCTTC.

This rearrangement joins TRBV19 to TRBJ1-5, with D possibly being TRBD1 (6 bases). V lost 9 bases and J lost 3, with 15 bases in between. CDR3 length: 14 residues. Looked up from germline, CDR1 is LNHDA and CDR2 is SQIVND (reference sequence). DNA for the CDR3: TGTGCCAGCCGGGACATGACCGTCAATCAGCCCCAGCATTTT. Its translation is CASRDMTVNQPQHF.